This entry concerns a single TCR beta chain. This entry is derived from a study of Ad26.COV2.S vaccination and SARS-CoV-2 variants. Treatment given: some 20 received Ad26.COV2.S at low or high dose, single or two shots; roughly five received placebo; per-sample allocation not given. Day 63 after the first vaccine or placebo injection was the time point for sampling. Adults aged 18-55 years in Boston included the donor. The protocol was immunoSEQ multiplex PCR, while the TCRdb copy is restricted to in-frame clones and leaves out a portion. The table shows about 370,000 clones, with approximately 91% occurring only once. The sample here was peripheral blood, taken in a trial of Ad26.COV2.S vaccine versus placebo. This sequence originates from a person between 18 and 59 years old who received the Ad26.COV2.S COVID-19 vaccine or a placebo.

The CDR3 DNA is TGTGCCAGCAGCCCTCAGCGGGAGGGCCGGTACGAGCAGTACTTC. Amino acids: CASSPQREGRYEQYF. The chain links TRBV7-2 to TRBJ2-7; 10 bases fit TRBD2. The germline V gene encodes CDR1 SGHTA and CDR2 FQGNSA. Germline trimming cut 5 bases from V and 4 bases from J; bases unmatched to any gene: 8. CDR3 length equals 15 residues.